The 22 T cell receptor beta chains listed next were all sequenced from one sample in a study of a mutant IDH1 vaccine in newly diagnosed glioma. Clones were read by immunoSEQ multiplex PCR, and TCRdb kept only the in-frame ones, dropping some. This table has tens of thousands of clones, about 91% appearing once. Specified time point: week 5, during vaccination. Alongside topical imiquimod, each dose of vaccine comprised 300 ug of mutant IDH1 20-mer peptide. Their specific antigens are unknown. The input for sequencing was PBMCs, taken from a glioma patient whose treatment included an IDH1 peptide vaccine. These TCRs come from a woman in her forties or fifties with glioma.

The chain joins TRBV7-2 to TRBJ2-1; maybe TRBD1 (5 bases). CDR1 and CDR2 from the germline V gene are SGHTA and FQGNSA. Trimming took 11 bases from V and 2 from J, leaving 10 bases between them. The CDR3 runs to 12 residues. The CDR3, as DNA: TGTGCCGTTGGGGCCACCTACAATGAGCAGTTCTTC. Its protein is CAVGATYNEQFF. The entire variable domain, with the rest obtained from reference TRBV7-2 and TRBJ2-1, is as follows: GAGVSQSPSNKVTEKGKDVELRCDPISGHTALYWYRQSLGQGLEFLIYFQGNSAPDKSGLPSDRFSAERTGGSVSTLTIQRTQQEDSAVYLCAVGATYNEQFFGPGTRLTVL.

This clone was counted only a few times. This chain connects TRBV30 to TRBJ1-3; 7 bases map to TRBD1. The V segment lost 1 base and the J segment 4 bases; nucleotides outside the gene matches: 1. Per germline, CDR1 GTSNPN and CDR2 SVGIG (reference sequence). The CDR3 is 13 amino acids. As DNA, the CDR3 is TGTGCCTGGAGTGAGACAGGGGGAAACACCATATATTTT. Residues: CAWSETGGNTIYF.

V is TRBV15 and J is TRBJ2-7; 14 positions match TRBD2. Germline CDR1 and CDR2: LNHNV and YYDKDF (reference sequence). Trimming took 5 bases from V and 6 from J; bases not matched to a gene: 9. CDR3 length equals 16 residues. The CDR3 is CATSRQSGTSGSEQYF. The CDR3 DNA is TGTGCCACCAGCCGCCAGTCAGGGACTAGCGGGAGCGAGCAGTACTTC.

The V and J genes are TRBV6-1 and TRBJ2-7; D is perhaps TRBD1 or TRBD2 (5 bases each). This CDR3 spans 13 amino acids. Looked up from germline, CDR1 is MNHNS and CDR2 is SASEGT. V dropped 6 bases and J dropped 1 base, with 10 bases sitting between them. The CDR3 loop reads CASSRDGSYEQYF. The CDR3 region has the DNA TGTGCCAGCAGCAGGGACGGATCCTACGAGCAGTACTTC.

This clone was seen just once. The chain combines TRBV7-3 with TRBJ2-5; 9 nucleotides agree with TRBD2. The V gene's germline CDR1 is SGHTA and CDR2 FQGTGA. V shed 4 bases, J shed 2 bases, and the junction held 2 bases outside the gene matches. The CDR3 spans 14 residues. The CDR3 spells CASSSAGGQETQYF. CDR3 coding DNA: TGTGCCAGCAGCTCAGCGGGAGGACAAGAGACCCAGTACTTC.

The chain has TRBV28 and TRBJ1-2; D is possibly TRBD1 (6 bases). The CDR3 runs to 13 residues. The germline V gene has CDR1 MDHEN and CDR2 SYDVKM. Trimming stripped 2 bases from V and 6 bases from J, with 10 bases between. In DNA, the CDR3 is TGTGCCAGCAGTTTAAACAGGGTTGATGGCTACACCTTC. Translated: CASSLNRVDGYTF.

This chain connects TRBV29-1 to TRBJ1-2; D remains ambiguous. The CDR3 runs to 8 residues. Germline V gives CDR1 SQVTM, CDR2 ANQGSEA. V gave up 5 bases and J gave up 8 bases, with 3 bases separating them. The CDR3 spells CSVTGYTF. The CDR3 DNA reads as TGCAGCGTTACAGGCTACACCTTC.

The chain joins TRBV29-1 to TRBJ2-3; 10 positions agree with TRBD1. Germline CDR1 and CDR2: SQVTM and ANQGSEA. Germline trimming cut 3 bases from V and 4 bases from J; bases unmatched to any gene: 4. CDR3 length equals 14 residues. For the CDR3, the DNA is TGCAGCGTTGAGGGACAGGGGTACGCAGATACGCAGTATTTT. Its protein is CSVEGQGYADTQYF.

This chain connects TRBV21-1 to TRBJ2-6; the listed D gene, TRBD2, was not tested against the DNA. TRBV21-1 is labeled a pseudogene. CDR3 size: 21 residues. CDR3 sequence: CASSKFYNRTSGRAGANVLTF. The CDR3, as DNA: TGTGCCAGCAGCAAATTCTACAATAGGACTAGCGGGAGGGCAGGGGCCAACGTCCTGACTTTC.

This chain uses TRBV27 with TRBJ2-1, with 12 bases aligning to TRBD2. V lost 7 bases and J lost 5; bases outside the gene matches: 6. This CDR3 has 15 amino acids. Germline values: CDR1 MNHEY, CDR2 SMNVEV (reference sequence). The CDR3 sequence: CASKTSGRSDNEQFF. Written as DNA, the CDR3 is TGTGCCAGCAAAACTAGCGGGAGGTCGGACAATGAGCAGTTCTTC.

This clone has just one count. The chain is built from TRBV5-1 and TRBJ2-1, with 7 nucleotides matching TRBD2. Trimming removed 0 bases from V and 0 bases from J; junction bases left unmatched: 3. The CDR3 runs 16 residues. Germline CDR1 SGHRS, CDR2 YFSETQ. DNA of the CDR3: TGCGCCAGCAGCTTGGCCCTAGCGGACTCCTACAATGAGCAGTTCTTC. Its protein product is CASSLALADSYNEQFF.

V gene TRBV6-9 combines with J gene TRBJ1-1; D unresolved. Trimming left V 0 bases short and J 3 bases short, with 14 bases between. CDR3 size: 16 residues. Germline values: CDR1 MNHGY, CDR2 SVAAGI. CDR3 bases: TGTGCCAGCAGTTATTCTGAGGAACTTAAGTACACTGAAGCTTTCTTT. Residues: CASSYSEELKYTEAFF.

This sequence joins TRBV7-9 and TRBJ2-5, with TRBD2 identical over 8 bases. The J call is in doubt because the DNA end fits TRBJ2-7 better. The CDR3 extends over 14 amino acids. The germline gives CDR1 SEHNR, CDR2 FQNEAQ (reference sequence). CDR3 in amino acids: CASTNLGLAREQYF. The DNA of the CDR3 is TGTGCCAGCACCAACCTCGGACTAGCCCGCGAGCAGTACTTC.

V usage is TRBV4-2 and J usage is TRBJ2-7; the match to TRBD1 covers 9 bases. J lost 5 bases, V lost 1 base, and 6 bases had no gene match. CDR1 LGHNA and CDR2 YNFKEQ come from the germline V gene. The CDR3 extends over 15 amino acids. DNA for the CDR3: TGTGCCAGCAGCCAAGTAACAGGGGGCCAAGACGAGCAGTACTTC. It yields the protein CASSQVTGGQDEQYF.

The chain has TRBV6-5 and TRBJ1-6, with D perhaps TRBD1 (5 bases). V lost 0 bases and J 8 bases, leaving 11 bases between the germline ends. The CDR3 is 15 residues long. CDR1 is MNHEY, CDR2 SVGAGI, per germline. The CDR3 reads CASSYSDGGDSPLHF. Written as DNA, the CDR3 is TGTGCCAGCAGTTACTCGGACGGAGGGGATTCACCCCTCCACTTT.

The rearrangement joins TRBV27 to TRBJ2-5, with unresolved D. The CDR3 length is 15 residues. Per the germline V gene, CDR1 is MNHEY and CDR2 is SMNVEV (reference sequence). Trimming removed 1 base from V and 4 bases from J, with 13 bases in between. CDR3 nucleotides: TGTGCCAGCAGTTTATGGGCAGGACCAATAGAGACCCAGTACTTC. As protein: CASSLWAGPIETQYF.

This chain connects TRBV11-2 to TRBJ1-2; D is unclear. Between the trimmed V and J ends, which lost 5 bases and 1 base, there was a span of 14 bases. Germline values: CDR1 SGHAT, CDR2 FQNNGV. There are 15 residues in the CDR3. The CDR3 region has the DNA TGTGCCAGCAGCGCCCAGTATCCCCATAACTATGGCTACACCTTC. The encoded protein is CASSAQYPHNYGYTF.

The genes are TRBV2 and TRBJ1-6, with D hard to call. With 6 bases removed from V and 10 bases from J, the gap between germline ends came to 16 bases. This CDR3 is 14 amino acids long. Germline V gives CDR1 SNHLY, CDR2 FYNNEI. This CDR3 is CASSKVEARSPLHF. Here the CDR3 DNA reads TGTGCCAGCAGCAAGGTTGAGGCCAGATCACCCCTCCACTTT. The full variable domain, in which reference TRBV2 and TRBJ1-6 provide the parts outside the CDR3, is EPEVTQTPSHQVTQMGQEVILRCVPISNHLYFYWYRQILGQKVEFLVSFYNNEISEKSEIFDDQFSVERPDGSNFTLKIRSTKLEDSAMYFCASSKVEARSPLHFGNGTRLTVT.

The chain employs TRBV9 and TRBJ1-6; D unclear. Trimming took 0 bases from V and 7 from J, leaving 8 bases between them. CDR3 length equals 14 residues. Per germline, CDR1 SGDLS and CDR2 YYNGEE. The CDR3 loop reads CASSVDRYNSPLHF. Written as DNA, the CDR3 is TGTGCCAGCAGCGTAGATCGTTACAATTCACCCCTCCACTTT.

The chain employs TRBV5-1 and TRBJ2-3; D possibly matches TRBD1 or TRBD2 (7 bases each). The CDR3 totals 16 residues. Germline V gene lookup returns CDR1 SGHRS and CDR2 YFSETQ. Trimming removed 4 bases at V and 4 bases at J, with 19 bases between. CDR3 DNA: TGCGCCAGCAGCCCCAGGGGGGGAGGGCCTTCAGATACGCAGTATTTT. It codes for CASSPRGGGPSDTQYF.

The count of this clone is one. This chain links TRBV28 with TRBJ1-1; 7 bases map to TRBD1. Germline CDR1 and CDR2: MDHEN and SYDVKM. CDR3 length: 14 amino acids. With 6 bases clipped from V and 5 bases from J, the junction kept 9 bases outside the gene matches. The CDR3 DNA is TGTGCCAGCAGCCCAGGGGGAGTACGGACTGAAGCTTTCTTT. It is translated as CASSPGGVRTEAFF.

This chain uses TRBV9 with TRBJ2-7; weak D call: TRBD1 (5 bases). V lost 1 base to trimming and J lost 1 base, with 12 bases between them. The germline V gene has CDR1 SGDLS and CDR2 YYNGEE. The CDR3 spans 15 residues. CDR3 in DNA: TGTGCCAGCAGCGTATCTCAGGGCGATTCCTACGAGCAGTACTTC. Residues: CASSVSQGDSYEQYF.